The following is a TCR beta chain sequence with its context. This clonotype came up many times. This receptor's antigen is unknown. No base quality information exists; no much larger clone differs at one position. The data derive from a study of blood T cells in healthy people across ages (dated by TCRdb to the mid-2010s). General notes on the study: In model experiments, template switching captured about one uniquely barcoded TCR beta cDNA molecule for every two T cells. The study measured age-related changes in TCR beta repertoire diversity using deep sequencing normalized with unique cDNA molecular identifiers. The donors were divided into four age groups: young (average around 17 years), middle-aged (under 40), aged (approximately 62) and long-lived (roughly 86). Two additional independent replicas of 1 million unique cDNA reads from the same blood draw were analyzed for two donors (one aged 18 to 29 and one aged 80 or older). Beyond this particular receptor, the publication reports: Donor CMV infection status was unknown, potentially confounding age-related changes in expanded clonotypes. A strong correlation was found between observed TCR beta diversity and the percentage of naive T cells measured by flow cytometry. Estimates of total diversity based on one million sequenced T cells were regarded as lower bounds and as underestimates. Compared with the aged group, the long-lived group had more naive CD4+ T cells, fewer expanded clones and increased TCR diversity, a pattern suggesting age selection. Since profiling was done on bulk unsorted PBMCs, naive and antigen-experienced compartments could not be conclusively compared. Observed TCR beta diversity per million T cells fell roughly linearly with age, and a significant reduction was already apparent by age around 40.

The library was built by means of 5' RACE. The data were produced on an Illumina HiSeq 2500. The second PCR ran for about 6 to 12 cycles and used a J-beta primer mix along with a sample-barcoded 5' primer. A unique molecular identifier was introduced onto each TCR beta cDNA molecule by a template-switch 5' adaptor carrying 12 random nucleotides. At least 2.5 million CDR3-containing paired-end reads were obtained from each sample. First-strand cDNA synthesis was performed from all RNA using the Mint cDNA synthesis kit, with priming by a TRBC-specific oligonucleotide. After uracil-DNA glycosylase treatment, a first 18-cycle PCR used universal primers M1SS and BC2_uni_R on all cDNA. Regarding the original processing steps: Each sample was normalized by randomly selecting 1 million high-quality reads, each carrying a distinct molecular identifier. Instead of being binned into consensus sequences, reads that shared molecular identifiers were thrown out. CDR3 identification, clonotype clustering and error correction used MiTCR with a Q25 quality threshold and the strictest error-elimination algorithm. Lower-bound total TCR beta diversity was estimated with a nonparametric unseen species model using Euler transformation. In TCRdb, the public reads were trimmed at Q25 with fastp and aligned with MiXCR, with productive beta chains retained. Each record represents a unique CDR3 protein, reported with the most common genes and DNA among its rows. The V and J calls were not made by the authors but by TCRdb's processing. Counted in this sample were about 1 million distinct CDR3 sequences; approximately 25% of them appeared once. Of the sample, around 0.75% is held by the ten largest clones.

V and J are truncated by 3 bases and 5 bases respectively, leaving an intervening sequence of 4 bases. The CDR3 sequence holds 11 residues, the cysteine and phenylalanine included. The kept DNA is CDR3 alone, 33 bases in frame from the first base. The donors were 40 or so Caucasian individuals from Russia, aged 6 to 90 years, who were systemically healthy. Around 10 milliliters of peripheral blood were collected from each donor into EDTA-treated Vacutainer tubes. Ficoll-Paque density-gradient centrifugation was used to isolate PBMCs, with at least 6 million obtained per sample. Total RNA was extracted from PBMCs with Trizol reagent, with at least 6 micrograms obtained per sample. For every donor, an aliquot of PBMCs went through flow cytometry to measure the percentages of naive CD45RAhigh/CD27high T cells. These data also featured in a second study, about T cells of mothers and their children. According to the second study: Nine systemically healthy Caucasian individuals, comprising three mothers and their six children, were included as donors. cDNA synthesis consumed the entire amount of extracted RNA, loaded at roughly 1.5 ug RNA in each 15 ul reaction. In the second PCR, the M1S primer added sample barcodes and 2-4 random nucleotides. Over 8 million TCR beta CDR3 reads came from each mother, compared with around 3 million reads from each child. TCR recombination output is similarly shaped by thymic selection in related and unrelated pairs, with a minor effect exerted by inherited differences. Normalized repertoire overlap was always found to be slightly, but never significantly, higher in related mother-child pairs than in unrelated mother-child pairs. No persistent microchimeric T cell clones were detected, at a sensitivity of 90 to 100 clones per million clonotypes. To look for features that set related mother-child pairs apart from unrelated individuals, the researchers ran deep NGS to compare the TCR beta repertoires of mothers and children. On average, the children were about 10 +/- 4 years old, while the mothers were about 40 +/- 4 years old. Libraries were sequenced on Illumina HiSeq 2000 with 100+100 nt paired-end reads after adapter ligation with NEBNext reagents. To prevent cross-contamination, the mother and child libraries were prepared one month apart and sequenced in separate runs. Each donor had between about 450,000 and 2,300,000 distinct TCR beta clonotypes identified. Naive TCR beta clonotypes were estimated from low-frequency clonotypes matched to each donor's FACS-determined naive share, without sorting.

Recombination joined TRBV12-3 or TRBV12-4 with TRBJ2-5, with the identity of the D gene unclear. This receptor was identified in a girl aged 2-10 years in good health. Source material: blood. At the DNA level, the sequence is TGTGCCAGCAGTTTTCTGGAGACCCAGTACTTC. This gives the protein CASSFLETQYF.